Listed below are T cell receptor beta chains from one sample, sequenced in a study of STAT3 mutations in large granular lymphocyte leukemia. Clones were read by immunoSEQ multiplex PCR, and TCRdb kept only the in-frame ones, dropping some. Of approximately 45,000 clones listed, 80% to 85% are singletons. Sequenced material: PBMCs. These TCRs come from a human donor with T large granular lymphocyte leukemia. Some clones in this sample may be carry-over from other donors' samples. Both conserved end residues are part of each CDR3. The order of the fields is V gene, D gene, J gene, clone size, CDR3 protein, CDR3 DNA. The D gene is left open where the match is weak. The listing skips clone size in some rows; elsewhere it reads once, few, many or a size class.

TRBV19	.	TRBJ1-1	.	CASGDITYTEAFF	TGTGCCAGTGGGGACATTACTTACACTGAAGCTTTCTTT
TRBV19	TRBD1	TRBJ2-5	.	CASRPGQVGETQYF	TGTGCCAGTAGACCGGGACAGGTTGGGGAGACCCAGTACTTC
TRBV7-9	.	TRBJ1-1	.	CASSIAGFGTEAFF	TGTGCCAGCAGCATCGCGGGTTTCGGCACTGAAGCTTTCTTT
TRBV12-5	TRBD2	TRBJ2-5	.	CASGFTAGAGETQYF	TGTGCTAGTGGTTTTACAGCGGGGGCAGGGGAGACCCAGTACTTC
TRBV6-5	.	TRBJ2-3	.	CASSQRQGSDTQYF	TGTGCCAGCAGCCAACGTCAGGGTTCAGATACGCAGTATTTT
TRBV9	TRBD1	TRBJ2-2	.	CASSVAGDRETGELFF	TGTGCCAGCAGCGTAGCTGGCGACAGGGAAACCGGGGAGCTGTTTTTT
TRBV7-2	.	TRBJ2-5	.	CASSFSTVETQYF	TGTGCCAGCAGCTTCTCGACAGTAGAGACCCAGTACTTC
TRBV29-1	.	TRBJ1-1	.	CSVDPGEFTEAFF	TGCAGCGTTGACCCAGGGGAGTTTACTGAAGCTTTCTTT
TRBV7-9	.	TRBJ1-2	.	CASSTSTHYGYTF	TGTGCCAGCAGCACATCCACACACTATGGCTACACCTTC
TRBV7-9	TRBD2	TRBJ2-1	.	CASSPPLPGGRMNEQFF	TGTGCCAGCAGCCCACCCCTACCGGGGGGTAGGATGAATGAGCAGTTCTTC
TRBV15	.	TRBJ2-1	.	CATSRGASRGRAYNEQFF	TGTGCCACCAGCAGAGGAGCTTCACGGGGCAGGGCCTACAATGAGCAGTTCTTC
TRBV18	.	TRBJ1-5	.	CASSRTQLPQPQHF	TGTGCCAGCTCAAGGACCCAACTCCCTCAGCCCCAGCATTTT
TRBV14	.	TRBJ2-5	.	CASSQDRGRTVQETQYF	TGTGCCAGCAGCCAAGATCGGGGAAGGACCGTTCAAGAGACCCAGTACTTC
TRBV7-2	TRBD2	TRBJ2-5	.	CAGVGPGLAGGLETQYF	TGTGCCGGCGTCGGGCCCGGACTAGCGGGGGGTCTGGAGACCCAGTACTTC
TRBV15	.	TRBJ1-5	.	CATSGRQVKHNQPQHF	TGTGCCACCAGCGGACGACAGGTCAAGCACAATCAGCCCCAGCATTTT
TRBV9	.	TRBJ2-2	.	CASSVVGTGELFF	TGTGCCAGCAGCGTAGTGGGTACCGGGGAGCTGTTTTTT
TRBV19	.	TRBJ2-1	.	CASSISGNSYNEQFF	TGTGCCAGTAGTATTTCGGGGAACTCCTACAATGAGCAGTTCTTC
TRBV4-3	.	TRBJ1-1	.	CASSQYSGEAFF	TGCGCCAGCAGCCAGTACAGCGGAGAAGCTTTCTTT
TRBV6-1	TRBD1	TRBJ1-6	.	CASSAPGQGNSPLHF	TGTGCCAGCAGTGCACCGGGACAGGGGAATTCACCCCTCCACTTT
TRBV5-6	.	TRBJ2-6	.	CASSSIKSSGANVLTF	TGTGCCAGCAGCTCTATCAAGAGCTCTGGGGCCAACGTCCTGACTTTC
TRBV5-1	.	TRBJ2-6	.	CASTMDSSGANVLTF	TGCGCCAGCACCATGGACAGCTCTGGGGCCAACGTCCTGACTTTC
TRBV18	.	TRBJ2-5	once	CASSPTARETQYF	TGTGCCAGCTCACCCACCGCCCGAGAGACCCAGTACTTC
TRBV7-2	.	TRBJ1-5	few	CASSWAEGNQPQHF	TGTGCCAGCAGCTGGGCGGAAGGCAATCAGCCCCAGCATTTT